One sample yielded the 9 T cell receptor beta chains listed below, sequenced in a study of glioma-infiltrating T cells. The iRepertoire nested amplicon-rescue multiplex PCR amplified TCR alpha and beta CDR3s from RNA. In TCRdb, the multiplex PCR reads were re-called with MiXCR into one record per CDR3 protein. The top ten clones hold more than 6.5% of a sample with about 94,000 distinct CDR3 sequences, 20% to 25% of them seen once. The sample was glioma tissue, nonneoplastic brain tissue, or PBMCs (not recorded which). These TCRs come from a human donor with low-grade glioma or glioblastoma, undergoing nonglioma brain surgery, or in good health (not recorded which).

J is TRBJ2-1 and V is TRBV11-3; 7 bases are a match to TRBD2. V lost 0 bases to trimming and J lost 4 bases; unmatched junction nucleotides: 6. There are 16 residues in the CDR3. Germline V gene sequence: CDR1 SGHNT, CDR2 YENEEA. The CDR3 spells CASSLDSSGSYNEQFF. In nucleotides, the CDR3 is TGTGCCAGCAGCTTAGATAGTAGCGGGTCATACAATGAGCAGTTCTTC.

Comment on this clonotype: This may come from a read error, since a much larger clone is one base off. Here the CDR3 reads CASNNTGTYGYTF. Written as DNA, the CDR3 is TGTGCCAGTAATAACACAGGGACTTATGGCTACACCTTC. The chain combines TRBV19 with TRBJ1-2; tentatively, D is TRBD1 (6 bases). The CDR3 is made up of 13 amino acids. V lost 7 bases to trimming and J lost 5 bases, with 14 bases between them. The germline V gene encodes CDR1 LNHDA and CDR2 SQIVND (reference sequence). Combining the CDR3 with reference TRBV19 and TRBJ1-2 gives the whole variable domain DGGITQSPKYLFRKEGQNVTLSCEQNLNHDAMYWYRQDPGQGLRLIYYSQIVNDFQKGDIAEGYSVSREKKESFPLTVTSAQKNPTAFYLCASNNTGTYGYTFGSGTRLTVV.

Note on this clonotype: With a much larger clone just one base away, this may be a read error. This chain uses TRBV18 with TRBJ1-3; possibly TRBD1 for D (6 bases). The germline V gene has CDR1 KGHSH and CDR2 LQKENI. The CDR3 is 17 residues long. CDR3 nucleotide sequence: TGTGCCAGCTCACGGGCCCCCAGGGGCGGCTCTGGAAACACCGTATATTTT. It codes for CASSRAPRGGSGNTVYF.

V is TRBV12-3 or TRBV12-4 and J is TRBJ1-2; D not resolved. The CDR3 spans 14 residues. Trimming removed 2 bases at V and 8 bases at J, with 15 bases between. As DNA, the CDR3 is TGTGCCAGCAGTTTATGGCCCGTAAGAGAGGGCTACACCTTC. This gives the protein CASSLWPVREGYTF.

This clonotype has a count of ten or more. V is TRBV6-6 and J is TRBJ2-5, with D hard to call. In germline, CDR1 is MNHNY, CDR2 SVGAGI (reference sequence). The CDR3 runs 14 residues. V dropped 2 bases and J dropped 0 bases, with 7 bases sitting between them. The CDR3 DNA sequence: TGTGCCAGCAGTTACGCTGGGTACCAAGAGACCCAGTACTTC. Residues: CASSYAGYQETQYF.

This clonotype has more than one count but fewer than ten. The rearrangement joins TRBV14 to TRBJ2-1; TRBD2 matches at 8 bases. CDR3 length equals 17 residues. Trimming removed 4 bases from V and 0 bases from J; junction bases left unmatched: 8. CDR1 and CDR2 from the germline V gene are SGHDN and FVKESK. The CDR3 bases are TGTGCCAGCAGCCTAAGAACCCGGGGGGGCTCCTACAATGAGCAGTTCTTC. As protein: CASSLRTRGGSYNEQFF.

Note on this clonotype: A read error may be the cause here, since a much bigger clone is one base away. This chain uses TRBV29-1 with TRBJ1-6; 8 bases align to TRBD1. Germline loops: CDR1 SQVTM, CDR2 ANQGSEA. This CDR3 region has 12 residues. For the CDR3, the DNA is TGCAACGCCGGGACAGGAAATTCACCCCTCCACTTT. Encoded protein: CNAGTGNSPLHF.

The V gene is TRBV3-1, the J gene TRBJ1-1, with a possible D match to TRBD1 (6 bases). From germline, CDR1 is LGHDT and CDR2 YNNKEL (reference sequence). The length of the CDR3 is 16 residues. The V end lost 5 bases, the J end lost 2 bases, and 18 bases lay between the germline ends. In nucleotides, the CDR3 is TGTGCCAGCAGCAGCGCGCCCGGACAGCCTAACACTGAAGCTTTCTTT. This codes for CASSSAPGQPNTEAFF.

The chain joins TRBV7-9 to TRBJ2-5; 10 positions match TRBD2. CDR1 and CDR2 (germline): SEHNR, FQNEAQ (reference sequence). CDR3 length: 18 amino acids. Trimming cost V 4 bases and J 5 bases; bases outside gene matches: 16. The CDR3 reads CASSSSGTSVARGETQYF. CDR3 nucleotide sequence: TGTGCCAGCAGCTCATCCGGGACTAGCGTAGCACGTGGGGAGACCCAGTACTTC.